These 19 T cell receptor beta chains were all obtained from the same sample, sequenced in a study of neoadjuvant anti-PD-1 for oral cavity cancer (dated by TCRdb to 2020 to 2023). In the paper's terms, the time point label means: after neoadjuvant nivolumab, at surgical resection. To prepare the library, the immunoSEQ multiplex PCR assay was applied. Here the immuneACCESS table is served through TCRdb, limited to in-frame sequences with V and J called. Missing clones are a known gap in these copies; in checked studies unresolved V genes cover under half, and the rest lacks a known reason. This sample lists 14,000 or so clones; roughly three quarters were detected once. The top ten constitute under 2.5% of the sample. Sequences were derived from PBMCs, sampled after nivolumab (anti-PD-1) treatment. The source is a person between 35 and 79 years old with oral cavity squamous cell carcinoma.

The rearrangement joins TRBV5-1 to TRBJ2-3; D remains ambiguous. Germline CDR1 SGHRS, CDR2 YFSETQ. Trimming removed 0 bases at V and 3 bases at J, with 8 bases between. The CDR3 has 14 residues. The CDR3 sequence: CASSLGEVTDTQYF. CDR3 DNA sequence: TGCGCCAGCAGCTTGGGAGAAGTTACAGATACGCAGTATTTT.

V is TRBV14 and J is TRBJ2-2, with TRBD1 identical over 8 bases. The CDR3 totals 16 residues. Germline V lookup: CDR1 SGHDN, CDR2 FVKESK. J gave up 0 bases and V 2 bases, and 2 bases lay outside the gene matches. The CDR3: CASSQRTGTNTGELFF. DNA for the CDR3: TGTGCCAGCAGCCAAAGGACAGGGACGAACACCGGGGAGCTGTTTTTT.

This chain connects TRBV5-1 to TRBJ2-5; TRBD2 might be the D (5 bases). This CDR3 is 15 amino acids long. Looked up from germline, CDR1 is SGHRS and CDR2 is YFSETQ. V lost 4 bases to trimming and J lost 0 bases, with 13 bases between them. The CDR3, as DNA: TGCGCCAGCAGCCGGCTCGGGGAGTACCAAGAGACCCAGTACTTC. Protein sequence: CASSRLGEYQETQYF.

The J gene is TRBJ1-2, the V gene TRBV4-1; possibly TRBD1 for D (5 bases). Trimming left V 1 base short and J 7 bases short, with 19 bases between. The CDR3 consists of 16 residues. Germline-derived CDR1 and CDR2 are MGHRA and YSYEKL. The CDR3 coding sequence is TGCGCCAGCAGCCAAGGGGGAAGCGGGGCCCTATCTGGCTACACCTTC. Translated: CASSQGGSGALSGYTF.

The chain links TRBV13 to TRBJ2-7, with D hard to call. V was shortened by 2 bases and J by 5 bases, with 4 bases between the two germline ends. CDR1 PRHDT and CDR2 FYEKMQ come from the germline V gene (reference sequence). The CDR3 has 11 amino acids. The CDR3 DNA reads as TGTGCCAGCAGCTTATTCGACGAGCAGTACTTC. It specifies CASSLFDEQYF. Full variable domain (outside the CDR3, taken from reference TRBV13 and TRBJ2-7): AAGVIQSPRHLIKEKRETATLKCYPIPRHDTVYWYQQGPGQDPQFLISFYEKMQSDKGSIPDRFSAQQFSDYHSELNMSSLELGDSALYFCASSLFDEQYFGPGTRLTVT.

The chain carries TRBV9 and TRBJ2-7, with D perhaps TRBD1 (6 bases). This CDR3 comprises 14 residues. Germline lookup yields CDR1 SGDLS and CDR2 YYNGEE. With 2 bases removed from V and 0 bases from J, the gap between germline ends came to 9 bases. CDR3 residues: CASSVGANSYEQYF. In DNA form, the CDR3 reads TGTGCCAGCAGCGTGGGGGCAAACTCCTACGAGCAGTACTTC.

J is TRBJ2-2 and V is TRBV19; 9 bases fit TRBD2. This CDR3 region has 15 residues. V dropped 4 bases and J dropped 3; count of bases not matched to a gene: 3. The V gene's germline CDR1 is LNHDA and CDR2 SQIVND (reference sequence). The CDR3 DNA sequence: TGTGCCAGTAGTAGTAGCGGGAGCGACACCGGGGAGCTGTTTTTT. This codes for CASSSSGSDTGELFF.

The J gene is TRBJ2-1, the V gene TRBV6-5; tentative D call: TRBD2 (6 bases). The ends were cut back, 0 bases at V and 9 bases at J, with 15 bases in the middle. CDR1 is MNHEY, CDR2 SVGAGI, per germline. The CDR3 consists of 15 residues. The CDR3 sequence: CASSYSLRRESEQFF. In DNA form, the CDR3 reads TGTGCCAGCAGTTACTCGTTGCGGAGGGAGAGTGAGCAGTTCTTC.

This chain joins TRBV5-1 and TRBJ2-7; 10 bases line up with TRBD2. The CDR3 is made up of 18 amino acids. Germline-derived CDR1 and CDR2 are SGHRS and YFSETQ. J gave up 3 bases and V 1 base, and 13 bases lay outside the gene matches. CDR3 region: CASSLYLAGEALSYEQYF. Here the CDR3 DNA reads TGCGCCAGCAGCTTGTACCTAGCGGGGGAGGCCCTTAGCTACGAGCAGTACTTC.

This clone appeared once. This chain uses TRBV4-1 with TRBJ1-5; a possible D gene is TRBD1 (5 bases). Germline V CDR1 and CDR2: MGHRA, YSYEKL. This CDR3 is 16 amino acids long. V shed 0 bases and J shed 0 bases, with 9 bases lying between them. In nucleotides, the CDR3 is TGCGCCAGCAGCCAAGATCAGGGCTATAGCAATCAGCCCCAGCATTTT. Translated, it gives CASSQDQGYSNQPQHF.

The chain links TRBV4-1 to TRBJ2-1; D ambiguous. Germline CDR1 and CDR2: MGHRA and YSYEKL. This CDR3 is 17 amino acids long. V lost 4 bases to trimming and J lost 10 bases, with 26 bases between them. CDR3 loop: CASSLARTGEAPMEQFF. CDR3 DNA: TGCGCCAGCAGCCTTGCCCGGACCGGTGAAGCTCCTATGGAGCAGTTCTTC.

This clone was recorded only once. For the CDR3, the DNA is TGTGCCAGCAGCTTGGGGGGTAGCGTTAGCAAGGAGCAGTTCTTC. It encodes CASSLGGSVSKEQFF. The V gene is TRBV7-9, the J gene TRBJ2-1, with D perhaps matching TRBD2 (6 bases). The CDR3 spans 15 residues. The V gene lost 3 bases and the J gene lost 10 bases, with 19 bases spanning the gap. Per the germline V gene, CDR1 is SEHNR and CDR2 is FQNEAQ (reference sequence).

The genes are TRBV5-6 and TRBJ2-7; TRBD2 matches at 10 bases. Trimming cost V 0 bases and J 3 bases; bases outside gene matches: 3. Germline values: CDR1 SGHDT, CDR2 YYEEEE. The CDR3 runs to 15 residues. CDR3 DNA sequence: TGTGCCAGCAGCTTGGACCCTAGCGGGAGCTACGAGCAGTACTTC. Translated: CASSLDPSGSYEQYF.

This clone was observed once. The junction shows a germline mismatch at one end, possibly a read error. The J gene is TRBJ2-5, the V gene TRBV6-6, with TRBD2 identical over 10 bases. This CDR3 spans 15 amino acids. Germline values: CDR1 MNHNY, CDR2 SVGAGI (reference sequence). The CDR3 protein is CASSLSGRTQGTQYF. The CDR3, as DNA: TGTGCCAGCAGCCTTAGCGGGAGGACCCAAGGGACCCAGTACTTC.

Details on this clone: The sample has other DNA sequences that encode this CDR3 too. This chain links TRBV27 with TRBJ1-3; 10 nucleotides align to TRBD1. Trimming at V came to 6 bases and at J to 4 bases, leaving 3 bases not matched to a gene. Per the germline V gene, CDR1 is MNHEY and CDR2 is SMNVEV (reference sequence). The CDR3 contains 14 residues. The CDR3 coding sequence is TGTGCCAGCAGACCGACAGGGGGCGGAAACACCATATATTTT. Its translation: CASRPTGGGNTIYF.

This clone was picked up one time. The chain is built from TRBV5-4 and TRBJ2-1; D call uncertain. The germline V and J ends were trimmed by 0 bases and 0 bases, with 4 bases remaining between them. Germline CDR1 is SGHNT and CDR2 is YYREEE (reference sequence). The CDR3 sequence is 14 residues long. The DNA for the CDR3 is TGTGCCAGCAGCTTGGAGGTCTCCTACAATGAGCAGTTCTTC. It translates to CASSLEVSYNEQFF.

The chain is built from TRBV6-6 and TRBJ1-2; D is undetermined. Germline-derived CDR1 and CDR2 are MNHNY and SVGAGI (reference sequence). The CDR3 contains 15 residues. Trimming shortened V by 10 bases and J by 4 bases, and 22 bases separated the two germline ends. The CDR3 nucleotides are TGTGCCACCCCCCGGCGTGGAGGGAACTCCTATGGCTACACCTTC. This gives the protein CATPRRGGNSYGYTF.

CDR3 sequence (DNA): TGTGCCAGGGGGGGCGGGAGCGGCGATGAGCAGTTCTTC. This sequence encodes CARGGGSGDEQFF. The V call is TRBV6-5, the J call TRBJ2-1; D is perhaps TRBD2 (7 bases). The germline V gene encodes CDR1 MNHEY and CDR2 SVGAGI. CDR3 length: 13 amino acids. The V gene lost 9 bases and the J gene lost 8 bases, with 17 bases spanning the gap.

J is TRBJ2-1 and V is TRBV11-2; D unclear. The V gene's germline CDR1 is SGHAT and CDR2 FQNNGV. With 5 bases removed from V and 6 bases from J, the gap between germline ends came to 8 bases. The CDR3 has 12 residues. The CDR3 reads CASSRYGNEQFF. CDR3 nucleotides: TGTGCCAGCAGCCGGTACGGCAATGAGCAGTTCTTC.